This T cell receptor (beta chain) was profiled in a study of blood T cells in healthy people across ages (dated by TCRdb to the mid-2010s). Regarding the research as a whole: Template switching captured roughly one uniquely barcoded TCR beta cDNA molecule per two T cells in model experiments. The study measured age-related changes in TCR beta repertoire diversity using deep sequencing normalized with unique cDNA molecular identifiers. The donors were split into four age groups: young (average approximately 16 years), middle-aged (39), aged (more than 55) and long-lived (roughly 86). To avoid experimental bias, donors of different ages were spread randomly across the sequencing lanes. For two donors (one aged 18 to 29 and one aged 80 or older), the study analyzed two additional independent replicas of 1 million unique cDNA reads from the same blood draw.

Systemically healthy Caucasian individuals from Russia, approximately 39 in total and aged about 6 to 100 years, were included as donors. Each donor gave roughly 9.5 milliliters of peripheral blood, collected into EDTA-treated Vacutainer tubes. Ficoll-Paque density-gradient centrifugation was used to isolate PBMCs, with at least 6 million obtained per sample. Trizol reagent was used to extract total RNA from PBMCs, with at least 6 micrograms per sample. Naive CD45RAhigh/CD27high T cell percentages were measured by flow cytometry on a PBMC aliquot from every donor. Receptors were amplified or captured by 5' RACE. The run used an Illumina HiSeq 2500. The second PCR ran for about 7 to 11 cycles and used a J-beta primer mix along with a sample-barcoded 5' primer. A template-switch 5' adaptor carrying 12 random nucleotides introduced a unique molecular identifier onto each TCR beta cDNA molecule. At least 2.5 million CDR3-containing paired-end reads were obtained from each sample. First-strand cDNA synthesis was performed from all RNA using the Mint cDNA synthesis kit, with priming by a TRBC-specific oligonucleotide. All cDNA was treated with uracil-DNA glycosylase and then went through a first 18-cycle PCR with the universal primers M1SS and BC2_uni_R. The authors processed their data as follows. Normalization of each sample was performed by random selection of 1 million high-quality reads, each carrying a distinct molecular identifier. Reads with shared molecular identifiers were discarded instead of being binned into consensus sequences. MiTCR, run with a Q25 quality threshold and the strictest error-elimination algorithm, handled CDR3 identification, clonotype clustering and error correction. Lower-bound total TCR beta diversity was estimated with a nonparametric unseen species model using Euler transformation. TCRdb reran the public reads through fastp at Q25 and MiXCR, keeping productive beta chains. Every CDR3 protein is listed once, alongside the most common genes and DNA of its rows. The authors' filters were not applied to this entry. The sample table contains about 1.1 million distinct CDR3 sequences; only one count was recorded for roughly two fifths of them. About an eighth of the sample rests with the top ten.

Details on this clonotype: The antigen it binds to is not known. Base quality data are lacking; no much larger clone is found one base away.

The trim is 4 bases for V and 0 bases for J, with a gap of 12 bases between the germline ends. The CDR3 numbers 16 residues from cysteine through phenylalanine. Only CDR3 DNA remains: 48 bases, in frame from the first base. CDR1 MDHEN and CDR2 SYDVKM are derived from the germline V gene. The full study reports these points: A strong correlation was found between observed TCR beta diversity and the percentage of naive T cells measured by flow cytometry. Since profiling was done on bulk unsorted PBMCs, naive and antigen-experienced compartments could not be conclusively compared. Estimates of total diversity based on one million sequenced T cells were regarded as lower bounds and as underestimates. Because donor CMV infection status was unknown, age-related changes in expanded clonotypes were potentially confounded. Compared with the aged group, the long-lived group had more naive CD4+ T cells, fewer expanded clones and increased TCR diversity, a pattern suggesting age selection. Observed TCR beta diversity per million T cells fell roughly linearly with age, and a significant reduction was already apparent by age roughly 41.

The TCR originated in a man younger than 35 in good health. Recombination linked TRBV28 to TRBJ1-4, and the D gene may be TRBD1, 6 bases matching. Sample: blood. The nucleotide sequence is TGTGCCAGCAGTTCTCGGACAGAGACAACTAATGAAAAACTGTTTTTT. This translates into CASSSRTETTNEKLFF.